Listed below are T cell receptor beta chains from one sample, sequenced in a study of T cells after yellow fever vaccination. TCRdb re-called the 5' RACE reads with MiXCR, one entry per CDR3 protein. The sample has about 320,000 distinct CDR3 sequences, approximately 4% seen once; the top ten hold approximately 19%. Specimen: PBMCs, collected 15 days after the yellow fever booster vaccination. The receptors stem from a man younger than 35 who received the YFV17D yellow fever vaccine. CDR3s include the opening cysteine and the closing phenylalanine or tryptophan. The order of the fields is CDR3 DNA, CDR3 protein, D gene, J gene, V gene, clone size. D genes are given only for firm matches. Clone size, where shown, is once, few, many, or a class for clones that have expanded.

CDR3 DNA: TGCGCCAGCAGCCCGGTCACCGGGCAGCTCACTGAAGCTTTCTTT
CDR3 protein: CASSPVTGQLTEAFF
D gene: .
J gene: TRBJ1-1
V gene: TRBV5-1
clone size: .

CDR3 DNA: TGCAGTGCTAGAGATACGTTGTGGGCAATGAACACTGAAGCTTTCTTT
CDR3 protein: CSARDTLWAMNTEAFF
D gene: .
J gene: TRBJ1-1
V gene: TRBV20-1
clone size: many

CDR3 DNA: TGTGCCAGCAGTTACTCGACCCCCCCTCGGAATGAGCAGTTCTTC
CDR3 protein: CASSYSTPPRNEQFF
D gene: .
J gene: TRBJ2-1
V gene: TRBV6-2/TRBV6-3
clone size: many

CDR3 DNA: TGTGCCAGCAGTTCCACAGGCGCAACTAATGAAAAACTGTTTTTT
CDR3 protein: CASSSTGATNEKLFF
D gene: .
J gene: TRBJ1-4
V gene: TRBV5-1
clone size: many

CDR3 DNA: TGTGCCAGCAGTACATCGAGGGAGACCCAGTACTTC
CDR3 protein: CASSTSRETQYF
D gene: .
J gene: TRBJ2-5
V gene: TRBV7-9
clone size: many

CDR3 DNA: TGTGCCAGCAGCCCGAGAGGCCCAGGGGCTGGGGGGGCCAACGTCCTGACTTTC
CDR3 protein: CASSPRGPGAGGANVLTF
D gene: .
J gene: TRBJ2-6
V gene: TRBV7-9
clone size: .

CDR3 DNA: TGTGCCAGTTCGGGGGGGCTAAACAATGAGCAGTTCTTC
CDR3 protein: CASSGGLNNEQFF
D gene: TRBD2
J gene: TRBJ2-1
V gene: TRBV25-1
clone size: few

CDR3 DNA: TGCGCCAGCAGCTTGAACCCATCCGGGCTCGCAGATACGCAGTATTTT
CDR3 protein: CASSLNPSGLADTQYF
D gene: .
J gene: TRBJ2-3
V gene: TRBV5-1
clone size: many

CDR3 DNA: TGCAGTGCTAGACAACCGGGACAGGGAGGCAATGAGCAGTTCTTC
CDR3 protein: CSARQPGQGGNEQFF
D gene: TRBD1
J gene: TRBJ2-1
V gene: TRBV20-1
clone size: many

CDR3 DNA: TGTGCCATCAGTGACCGCAATAGACAGGGGGCATCGGCGAACACTGAAGCTTTCTTT
CDR3 protein: CAISDRNRQGASANTEAFF
D gene: TRBD1
J gene: TRBJ1-1
V gene: TRBV10-3
clone size: many

CDR3 DNA: TGCGCCAGCAGCCAAGAACAAGGTGGATTTTTGAGGGGGCGGAATTCACCCCTCCACTTT
CDR3 protein: CASSQEQGGFLRGRNSPLHF
D gene: TRBD1
J gene: TRBJ1-6
V gene: TRBV4-3
clone size: few

CDR3 DNA: TGTGCCACCCTAGCCCTGAGCTCCTATAATTCACCCCTCCACTTT
CDR3 protein: CATLALSSYNSPLHF
D gene: .
J gene: TRBJ1-6
V gene: TRBV27
clone size: many

CDR3 DNA: TGTGCCAGCACCCTACAGGGGACTAACACTGAAGCTTTCTTT
CDR3 protein: CASTLQGTNTEAFF
D gene: TRBD1
J gene: TRBJ1-1
V gene: TRBV7-9
clone size: many

CDR3 DNA: TGCAGTGCTAGAGTCACAGGGGCCGAGCAGTACTTC
CDR3 protein: CSARVTGAEQYF
D gene: TRBD1
J gene: TRBJ2-7
V gene: TRBV20-1
clone size: many

CDR3 DNA: TGTGCCAGCAGCCAAGGGAGGGGCTATGGCTACACCTTC
CDR3 protein: CASSQGRGYGYTF
D gene: .
J gene: TRBJ1-2
V gene: TRBV4-2
clone size: few

CDR3 DNA: TGTGCCAGCAGTTTCGGACAGGGAGGGGAGACCCAGTACTTC
CDR3 protein: CASSFGQGGETQYF
D gene: .
J gene: TRBJ2-5
V gene: TRBV27
clone size: few

CDR3 DNA: TGCGCCAGCAAACCCCGCGAGAACACTGAAGCTTTCTTT
CDR3 protein: CASKPRENTEAFF
D gene: .
J gene: TRBJ1-1
V gene: TRBV5-1
clone size: many

CDR3 DNA: TGTGCCAGCAGCTTAATGGAATATACGCAGTATTTT
CDR3 protein: CASSLMEYTQYF
D gene: .
J gene: TRBJ2-3
V gene: TRBV7-2
clone size: .

CDR3 DNA: TGTGCCAGCAGCCGCTTCGCTTCTAACACCGGGGAGCTGTTTTTT
CDR3 protein: CASSRFASNTGELFF
D gene: .
J gene: TRBJ2-2
V gene: TRBV3-1
clone size: .

CDR3 DNA: TGCGCCAGCAGCTTGGCAGAGAACTATGGCTACACCTTC
CDR3 protein: CASSLAENYGYTF
D gene: .
J gene: TRBJ1-2
V gene: TRBV5-1
clone size: few

CDR3 DNA: TGTGCCAGCAGCTTAGTCCCGGGGAGCTCTGGGGCCAACGTCCTGACTTTC
CDR3 protein: CASSLVPGSSGANVLTF
D gene: .
J gene: TRBJ2-6
V gene: TRBV11-2
clone size: .

CDR3 DNA: TGTGCCAGCCGCCACACGGACAGGGACTATGGCTACACCTTC
CDR3 protein: CASRHTDRDYGYTF
D gene: TRBD1
J gene: TRBJ1-2
V gene: TRBV7-2
clone size: few

CDR3 DNA: TGTGCCAGCAGCGGAGACAGTCATCAGCCCCAGCATTTT
CDR3 protein: CASSGDSHQPQHF
D gene: .
J gene: TRBJ1-5
V gene: TRBV9
clone size: .

CDR3 DNA: TGTGCCAGCAGCCAACCGGTTGACAGCACCTACAATGAGCAGTTCTTC
CDR3 protein: CASSQPVDSTYNEQFF
D gene: .
J gene: TRBJ2-1
V gene: TRBV7-9
clone size: .

CDR3 DNA: TGCGCCAGCAGCTCGTCGCCGGGACAGCAAGAGACCCAGTACTTC
CDR3 protein: CASSSSPGQQETQYF
D gene: TRBD1
J gene: TRBJ2-5
V gene: TRBV5-1
clone size: many

CDR3 DNA: TGCAGTGCTTCCTTCCCCCACAGCGGCAATGAGCAGTTCTTC
CDR3 protein: CSASFPHSGNEQFF
D gene: .
J gene: TRBJ2-1
V gene: TRBV20-1
clone size: many

CDR3 DNA: TGCAGCGTTGAAGGACTAGCGGGGGGCCGATTAGCCAAAAACATTCAGTACTTC
CDR3 protein: CSVEGLAGGRLAKNIQYF
D gene: TRBD2
J gene: TRBJ2-4
V gene: TRBV29-1
clone size: few

CDR3 DNA: TGTGCCAGCAGTCCACCGCCGATTTTATACAACTCTGGAAACACCATATATTTT
CDR3 protein: CASSPPPILYNSGNTIYF
D gene: .
J gene: TRBJ1-3
V gene: TRBV3-1
clone size: many

CDR3 DNA: TGTGCCAGCAGTAAGGGACAGGGCCGCAATCAGCCCCAGCATTTT
CDR3 protein: CASSKGQGRNQPQHF
D gene: TRBD1
J gene: TRBJ1-5
V gene: TRBV6-5
clone size: many

CDR3 DNA: TGTGCCAGCAGTGACTCGAGCGGGGGCACAGATACGCAGTATTTT
CDR3 protein: CASSDSSGGTDTQYF
D gene: TRBD2
J gene: TRBJ2-3
V gene: TRBV6-4
clone size: many

CDR3 DNA: TGTGCCAGCAGGGACTCGGGACAGATCCATCGGGGTGGCTACACCTTC
CDR3 protein: CASRDSGQIHRGGYTF
D gene: TRBD1
J gene: TRBJ1-2
V gene: TRBV27
clone size: many

CDR3 DNA: TGTGCCAGCAGCTCCGGCCCTAGCGGGGGGGCCGGGTACAATGAGCAGTTCTTC
CDR3 protein: CASSSGPSGGAGYNEQFF
D gene: TRBD2
J gene: TRBJ2-1
V gene: TRBV5-4
clone size: few

CDR3 DNA: TGTGCCAGCAGTTTCGGTAATTCACCCCTCCACTTT
CDR3 protein: CASSFGNSPLHF
D gene: .
J gene: TRBJ1-6
V gene: TRBV28
clone size: many

CDR3 DNA: TGTGCCAGCAGCCCGGTTTATGCTGGCCTGGACTACGAGCAGTACTTC
CDR3 protein: CASSPVYAGLDYEQYF
D gene: .
J gene: TRBJ2-7
V gene: TRBV7-2
clone size: .

CDR3 DNA: TGCGCCAGCAGCTTATCGGTCCAGGTGAACACTGAAGCTTTCTTT
CDR3 protein: CASSLSVQVNTEAFF
D gene: .
J gene: TRBJ1-1
V gene: TRBV5-1
clone size: few

CDR3 DNA: TGCGCCAGCAGCTTGGCTTGGGACGAGGTACTCGAGCAGTACTTC
CDR3 protein: CASSLAWDEVLEQYF
D gene: .
J gene: TRBJ2-7
V gene: TRBV5-1
clone size: .

CDR3 DNA: TGCGCCAGCAGCTCCGGACAGGGGGCCGAGACCCAGTACTTC
CDR3 protein: CASSSGQGAETQYF
D gene: TRBD1
J gene: TRBJ2-5
V gene: TRBV5-1
clone size: .

CDR3 DNA: TGCGCCAGCAGCCAATCCCCCCAGGGGGTGAAGGATGAGCAGTTCTTC
CDR3 protein: CASSQSPQGVKDEQFF
D gene: TRBD1
J gene: TRBJ2-1
V gene: TRBV4-3
clone size: few

CDR3 DNA: TGCGCCAGCAGCGCCGAGGACAGGACCTATGGCTACACCTTC
CDR3 protein: CASSAEDRTYGYTF
D gene: TRBD1
J gene: TRBJ1-2
V gene: TRBV5-1
clone size: .

CDR3 DNA: TGCAGCGTTTATAACACTGAAGCTTTCTTT
CDR3 protein: CSVYNTEAFF
D gene: .
J gene: TRBJ1-1
V gene: TRBV29-1
clone size: many

CDR3 DNA: TGTGCCAGCAGCTTAGACAGGCCCTCCTACAATGAGCAGTTCTTC
CDR3 protein: CASSLDRPSYNEQFF
D gene: .
J gene: TRBJ2-1
V gene: TRBV7-2
clone size: many

CDR3 DNA: TGTGCCAGCAGTGAAGGGAGCGGGGGCGGGCATACGCAGTATTTT
CDR3 protein: CASSEGSGGGHTQYF
D gene: TRBD2
J gene: TRBJ2-3
V gene: TRBV7-3
clone size: many